The 9 T cell receptor beta chains listed next were all sequenced from one sample in a study of vaccination and CD4 T cells after COVID-19. Antigens for these TCRs are unknown. Treatment meaning: roughly 10-day PBMC culture with coronavirus spike peptide pools or control peptides (ViraFEST assay). Sequencing of DNA taken from cultured CD4+ T cells relied on the Oncomine TCR Beta short-read assay. TCRdb independently ran MiXCR on the PCR reads; one entry per CDR3 protein. The sample includes several thousand distinct CDR3 sequences, 20% to 25% of them seen just once. Sequencing was performed on CD4+ T cells from blood, cultured in vitro. Every receptor here comes from a human donor who had recovered from COVID-19.

This clonotype was observed a few times. This chain uses TRBV18 with TRBJ1-1; D remains ambiguous. Trimming took off 3 bases at V and 4 bases at J, with 6 bases between the two ends. Germline V gene lookup returns CDR1 KGHSH and CDR2 LQKENI. CDR3 size: 12 residues. The CDR3 coding sequence is TGTGCCAGCTCACCGTGGGGCACTGAAGCTTTCTTT. Translating it yields CASSPWGTEAFF. Full variable domain (rest looked up from reference TRBV18 and TRBJ1-1): NAGVMQNPRHLVRRRGQEARLRCSPMKGHSHVYWYRQLPEEGLKFMVYLQKENIIDESGMPKERFSAEFPKEGPSILRIQQVVRGDSAAYFCASSPWGTEAFFGQGTRLTVV.

In its sample, this clonotype was seen a few times. The chain has TRBV12-3 or TRBV12-4 and TRBJ2-7; 12 bases line up with TRBD2. The CDR3 has 16 amino acids. With V trimmed by 2 bases and J by 4 bases, 6 bases remained unmatched. CDR3 DNA sequence: TGTGCCAGCAGTTTATCCCCTGGACTAGCGGGGTACGAGCAGTACTTC. Encoded protein: CASSLSPGLAGYEQYF.

The rearrangement uses TRBV11-3 and TRBJ2-3, with 7 bases that match TRBD2. Losses at the gene ends were 5 bases for V and 4 bases for J; bases not matched to a gene: 6. CDR1 and CDR2 (germline): SGHNT, YENEEA. The CDR3 contains 14 residues. The DNA of the CDR3 is TGTGCCAGCAGCCTGGTGACTAGCTCAGATACGCAGTATTTT. As protein: CASSLVTSSDTQYF.

This clonotype occurred a few times. This chain joins TRBV5-1 and TRBJ1-1, with D possibly TRBD1 on 5 matching bases. Trimming left V 0 bases short and J 4 bases short, with 10 bases between. Germline-derived CDR1 and CDR2 are SGHRS and YFSETQ. The CDR3 is 14 amino acids. In DNA, the CDR3 is TGCGCCAGCAGCTTGGCCTCCGGGGGCACTGAAGCTTTCTTT. Its protein is CASSLASGGTEAFF.

This clonotype is medium-sized within its sample. This chain joins TRBV20-1 and TRBJ2-1; 7 bases line up with TRBD2. Germline V lookup: CDR1 DFQATT, CDR2 SNEGSKA (reference sequence). The CDR3 consists of 14 residues. V dropped 0 bases and J dropped 8; count of bases not matched to a gene: 7. The CDR3, as DNA: TGCAGTGCTAGAGATATGGCGGGGAGGGATGAGCAGTTCTTC. Translated: CSARDMAGRDEQFF.

J is TRBJ2-7 and V is TRBV7-9; D is undetermined. The CDR3 loop spans 12 amino acids. The germline V gene has CDR1 SEHNR and CDR2 FQNEAQ (reference sequence). V lost 1 base to trimming and J lost 3 bases, with 4 bases between them. The CDR3 loop is CASSLVGYEQYF. CDR3 DNA sequence: TGTGCCAGCAGCTTAGTCGGCTACGAGCAGTACTTC.

This chain connects TRBV11-3 to TRBJ1-1; D is possibly TRBD1 (6 bases). Germline V CDR1 and CDR2: SGHNT, YENEEA. The CDR3 has 12 residues. V was trimmed by 5 bases and J by 4 bases, leaving 8 bases between them. As DNA, the CDR3 is TGTGCCAGCAGCCAAGGGGGCACTGAAGCTTTCTTT. Amino acid sequence: CASSQGGTEAFF.

This clonotype was counted only a few times. J is TRBJ2-2 and V is TRBV30; 9 bases are shared with TRBD1. This CDR3 is 15 amino acids long. Trimming cost V 3 bases and J 3 bases; bases outside gene matches: 5. Looked up from germline, CDR1 is GTSNPN and CDR2 is SVGIG (reference sequence). The DNA of the CDR3 is TGTGCCTGGAGGGGGGACAGGGTGGACACCGGGGAGCTGTTTTTT. Amino acid sequence: CAWRGDRVDTGELFF.

This clonotype counts as medium-sized. The chain couples TRBV6-1 to TRBJ1-2; D unclear. The CDR3 spans 14 residues. Germline-derived CDR1 and CDR2 are MNHNS and SASEGT. Deletions cut 3 bases from V and 8 bases from J, with 16 bases between. The CDR3 bases are TGTGCCAGCAGTGAGTCTTCCCAGGCGGGCGGCTACACCTTC. As protein: CASSESSQAGGYTF.